This T cell receptor (beta chain) was sequenced for a study of lymphopenia after photon versus proton radiotherapy. The assay was immunoSEQ multiplex PCR, and TCRdb's table has in-frame clones only and misses some. The sample contains around 25,000 clones, approximately 88% of which appear only once. From germline, CDR1 is LNHDA and CDR2 SQIVND (reference sequence). There are 15 residues in the CDR3. V lost 4 bases and J lost 5, with 12 bases in between. This clone has only a few counts. What it binds is not known. Findings and caveats of the study: Oligoclonal CD8+ Temra expansion after nadir drove photon patients' diversity drop. In patients who died, overall survival fell as post-nadir TCR diversity dropped more. Under photons, naive T cells and diversity fell while effector/memory populations rose. Survival link was tested only in deceased patients; proton benefit remains a possibility.

Sequencing was performed on peripheral blood, taken from a patient treated with photon-based radiotherapy. The source of this sequence is a man aged 35-49 years with gastric cancer. This chain links TRBV19 with TRBJ1-6; D might be TRBD1 (5 bases). The CDR3 loop is CASSREGLNNSPLHF. The CDR3 DNA is TGTGCCAGTAGTAGGGAGGGACTCAATAATTCACCCCTCCACTTT.